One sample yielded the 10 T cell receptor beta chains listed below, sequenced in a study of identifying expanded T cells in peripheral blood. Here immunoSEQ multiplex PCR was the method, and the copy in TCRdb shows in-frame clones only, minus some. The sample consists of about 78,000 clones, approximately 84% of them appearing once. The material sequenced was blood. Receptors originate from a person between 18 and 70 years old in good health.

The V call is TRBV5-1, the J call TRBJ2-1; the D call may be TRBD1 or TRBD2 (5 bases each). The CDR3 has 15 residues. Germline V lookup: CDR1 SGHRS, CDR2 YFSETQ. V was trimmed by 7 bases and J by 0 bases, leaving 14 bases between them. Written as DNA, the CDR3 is TGCGCCAGCGGATCAAATGGGGGCTCCTACAATGAGCAGTTCTTC. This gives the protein CASGSNGGSYNEQFF.

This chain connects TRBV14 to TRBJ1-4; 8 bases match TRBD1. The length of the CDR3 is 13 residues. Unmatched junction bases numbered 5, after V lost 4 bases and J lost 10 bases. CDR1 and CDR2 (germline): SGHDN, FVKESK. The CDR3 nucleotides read TGTGCCAGCAGCCCGGACAGGGACGGAAAACTGTTTTTT. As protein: CASSPDRDGKLFF. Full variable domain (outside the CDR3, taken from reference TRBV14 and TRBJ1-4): EAGVTQFPSHSVIEKGQTVTLRCDPISGHDNLYWYRRVMGKEIKFLLHFVKESKQDESGMPNNRFLAERTGGTYSTLKVQPAELEDSGVYFCASSPDRDGKLFFGSGTQLSVL.

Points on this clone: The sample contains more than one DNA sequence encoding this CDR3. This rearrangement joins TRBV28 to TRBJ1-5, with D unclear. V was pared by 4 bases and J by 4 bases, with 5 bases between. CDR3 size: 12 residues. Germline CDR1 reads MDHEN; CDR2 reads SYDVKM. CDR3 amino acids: CASSSGNQPQHF. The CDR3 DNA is TGTGCCAGCAGTTCGGGGAATCAGCCCCAGCATTTT.

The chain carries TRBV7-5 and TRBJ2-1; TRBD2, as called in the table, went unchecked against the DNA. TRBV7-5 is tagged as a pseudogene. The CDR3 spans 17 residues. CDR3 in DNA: TGTGCCAGAAGCTCCGGACTAGCGGGAGACTCCTACAATGAGCAGTTCTTC. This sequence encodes CARSSGLAGDSYNEQFF.

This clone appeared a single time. The CDR3 loop is CASSTPRNTEAFF. In DNA, the CDR3 is TGTGCCAGCAGTACACCCAGGAACACTGAAGCTTTCTTT. This chain joins TRBV6-6 and TRBJ1-1; D call uncertain. There are 13 residues in the CDR3. Trimming left V 5 bases short and J 1 base short, with 8 bases between. Germline V gene sequence: CDR1 MNHNY, CDR2 SVGAGI (reference sequence).

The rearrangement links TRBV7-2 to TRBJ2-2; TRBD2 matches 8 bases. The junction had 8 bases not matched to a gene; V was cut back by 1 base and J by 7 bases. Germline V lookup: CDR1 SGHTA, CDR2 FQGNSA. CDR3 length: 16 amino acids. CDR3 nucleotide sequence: TGTGCCAGCAGCTTAGGTGCGGGAGGCCGGGGCGGGGAGCTGTTTTTT. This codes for CASSLGAGGRGGELFF.

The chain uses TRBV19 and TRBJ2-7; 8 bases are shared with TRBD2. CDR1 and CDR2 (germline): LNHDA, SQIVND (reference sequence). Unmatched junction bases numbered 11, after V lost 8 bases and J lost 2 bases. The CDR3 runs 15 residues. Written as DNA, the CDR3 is TGTGCCAGTGCCCAACCGGGACTAGGACCCTACGAGCAGTACTTC. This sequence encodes CASAQPGLGPYEQYF.

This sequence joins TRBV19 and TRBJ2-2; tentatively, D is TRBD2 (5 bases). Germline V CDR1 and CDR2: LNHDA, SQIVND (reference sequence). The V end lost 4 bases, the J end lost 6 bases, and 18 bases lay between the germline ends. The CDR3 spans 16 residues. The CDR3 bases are TGTGCCAGTAGTAGCCGCGAGAGGGTGGCCGCCGGGGAGCTGTTTTTT. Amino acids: CASSSRERVAAGELFF.

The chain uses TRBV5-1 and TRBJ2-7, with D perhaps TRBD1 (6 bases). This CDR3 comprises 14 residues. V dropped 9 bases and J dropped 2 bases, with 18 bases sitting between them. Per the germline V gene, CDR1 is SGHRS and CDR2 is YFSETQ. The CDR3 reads CATRRTGQTYEQYF. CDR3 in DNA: TGCGCCACCAGGAGAACTGGACAGACCTACGAGCAGTACTTC.

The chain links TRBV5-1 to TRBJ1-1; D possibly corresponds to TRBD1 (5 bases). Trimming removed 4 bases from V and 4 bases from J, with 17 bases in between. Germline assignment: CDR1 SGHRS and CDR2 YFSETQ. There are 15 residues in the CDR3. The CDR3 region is CASSPTRTSGTEAFF. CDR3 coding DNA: TGCGCCAGCAGCCCTACTCGGACATCCGGCACTGAAGCTTTCTTT.